The clone carrying this TCR beta chain was seen more than once but under ten times. Amplification yielded TCR beta CDR3 regions, with RNA transcripts as the source. During a first-round RT-PCR of the TCR CDR3, the HTBI primer set was used. TCRdb redid the calling of the multiplex PCR reads with MiXCR, one entry per CDR3 protein. The sample has hundreds of thousands of distinct CDR3 sequences; 35% are singletons. These patients, aged 18 to 65, had recently diagnosed hyperthyroidism lasting under 2 months. The PBMCs were sourced from fresh peripheral blood (approximately 9.6 ml). Germline V CDR1 and CDR2: MNHEY, SMNVEV (reference sequence). This CDR3 spans 15 amino acids. The V end was cut by 5 bases, the J end by 3 bases, with 17 bases between. The source of the sample is a study of T cells in Graves' hyperthyroidism and ophthalmopathy.

This chain links TRBV27 with TRBJ2-7, with D possibly being TRBD2 (6 bases). The sequencing input was blood. This receptor was identified in a woman aged 40 to 50 with Graves' hyperthyroidism. This CDR3 reads CASSAPTGLVYEQYF. DNA of the CDR3: TGTGCCAGCAGTGCCCCCACGGGACTGGTCTACGAGCAGTACTTC.